This note documents a single TCR beta chain sequence. Antigen unknown. This CDR3 has 14 residues. V gave up 4 bases and J gave up 0 bases, with 10 bases separating them. Germline lookup yields CDR1 SGHRS and CDR2 YFSETQ. This entry comes from a study of cytomegalovirus exposure and HLA in healthy donors. Study-wide findings and caveats: According to the study, 160 or so TCR beta chains were cytomegalovirus-associated. The tendency of first-cohort TCR clusters to co-occur in the 120 validation repertoires was the finding of a later analysis.

Measured with immunoSEQ multiplex PCR; TCRdb has only the in-frame clones, and not every one. The profile shows approximately 260,000 clones, 86% of them singletons. The sequence came from a woman aged 25 to 39 in good health and CMV-seropositive. The sample was PBMCs. The chain carries TRBV5-1 and TRBJ1-1; D gene uncertain. The CDR3 DNA follows: TGCGCCAGCAGCGCAACCTCTATGAACACTGAAGCTTTCTTT. This encodes CASSATSMNTEAFF.